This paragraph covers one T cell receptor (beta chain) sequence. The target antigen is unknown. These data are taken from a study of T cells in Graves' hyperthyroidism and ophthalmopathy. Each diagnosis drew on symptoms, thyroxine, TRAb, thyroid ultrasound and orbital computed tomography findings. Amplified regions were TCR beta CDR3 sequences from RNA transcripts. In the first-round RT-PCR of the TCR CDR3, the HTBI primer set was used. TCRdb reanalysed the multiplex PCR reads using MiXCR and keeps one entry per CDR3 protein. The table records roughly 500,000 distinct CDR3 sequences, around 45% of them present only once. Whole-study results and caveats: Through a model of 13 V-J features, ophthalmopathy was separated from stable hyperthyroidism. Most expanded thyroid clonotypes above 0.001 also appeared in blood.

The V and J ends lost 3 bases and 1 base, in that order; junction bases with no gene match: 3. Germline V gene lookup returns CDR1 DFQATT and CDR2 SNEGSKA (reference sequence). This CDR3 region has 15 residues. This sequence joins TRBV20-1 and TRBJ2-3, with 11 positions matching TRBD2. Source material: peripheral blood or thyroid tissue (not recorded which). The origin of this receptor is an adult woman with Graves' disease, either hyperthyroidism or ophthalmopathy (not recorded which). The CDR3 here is CSASRSGGGTDTQYF. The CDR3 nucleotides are TGCAGTGCTAGTCGTAGCGGGGGGGGCACAGATACGCAGTATTTT.